Only a few counts were recorded for the clone carrying this T cell receptor (beta chain). As yet, its antigen is unknown. A much larger clone lies one base from this, so it may be a read error. Using a J-beta primer mix together with a sample-barcoded 5' primer, a second PCR was run for roughly 7 to 11 cycles. TCRdb processed the 5' RACE reads anew with MiXCR; each CDR3 protein has one entry. The table has under 850,000 distinct CDR3 sequences, approximately 35% seen once; the top ten hold roughly 13%. The data are from a study of blood T cells in healthy people across ages. Study-level points and caveats: The study found more naive CD4+ cells and higher diversity in long-lived than aged donors. Naive and antigen-experienced cells were not separated, limiting conclusive comparison. Age brought a roughly linear fall in TCR beta diversity measured per million T cells.

Germline loops: CDR1 DFQATT, CDR2 SNEGSKA (reference sequence). CDR3 length: 14 amino acids. Russia was home to the donors, healthy Caucasian individuals aged roughly 6 to 90. J is TRBJ2-1 and V is TRBV20-1; TRBD1 aligns across 9 bases. The J call may be faulty, since TRBJ2-7 better matches the DNA end. This sequence originates from a man aged 18-30 years in good health. Sequenced sample: blood. The CDR3 DNA reads TGCAGTGCCCTCCCGGGACAGGGATACAATGAGCAGTACTTC. This codes for CSALPGQGYNEQYF.